This TCR beta chain was documented in a study of shared clonotypes between healthy human individuals. The table came from immunoSEQ multiplex PCR; TCRdb's copy has only in-frame clones and leaves some out. The data show hundreds of thousands of clones, roughly four fifths seen once. The germline V gene has CDR1 KGHSH and CDR2 LQKENI. The CDR3 covers 15 residues. Trimming stripped 3 bases from V and 4 bases from J, with 13 bases between. This clone has a count of ten or more. V gene TRBV18 combines with J gene TRBJ1-5; D not resolved. Input material: PBMCs. The sequence was collected from a woman aged 40-49 years in good health. Some clones in this sample may be carry-over from other donors' samples. The CDR3 DNA is TGTGCCAGCTCACCCGGGCAGCTCATTAATCAGCCCCAGCATTTT. Its protein product is CASSPGQLINQPQHF. The complete variable domain, with remaining parts taken from reference TRBV18 and TRBJ1-5, reads NAGVMQNPRHLVRRRGQEARLRCSPMKGHSHVYWYRQLPEEGLKFMVYLQKENIIDESGMPKERFSAEFPKEGPSILRIQQVVRGDSAAYFCASSPGQLINQPQHFGDGTRLSIL.